This T cell receptor beta chain was identified during a study of CD8+ T cells in alopecia areata. To note about this clone: Its antigen is unknown.

General study results and limits: Normal-skin resident alphabeta T cells also appear among scalp sample sequences.

Peripheral blood, together with lesional scalp punch biopsies, was collected from alopecia areata patients. Sorting separated CD4+ and CD8+ T cells out of PBMCs. The germline V and J ends were trimmed by 0 bases and 5 bases, with 12 bases remaining between them. Germline V gene sequence: CDR1 SGDLS, CDR2 YYNGEE. The CDR3 contains 15 residues. After isolation, RNA underwent reverse transcription to generate cDNA as the sequencing template. Profiled with immunoSEQ multiplex PCR; TCRdb holds only in-frame clones, not every one. The repertoire holds under 65,000 clones, with 44% as singletons. The sample was NKG2D-low CD8+ T cells sorted from blood. The chain has TRBV9 and TRBJ2-1, with D possibly TRBD2 on 5 matching bases. The sequence was collected from a human donor with alopecia areata. The CDR3 sequence: CASSVVGEANNEQFF. CDR3 DNA: TGTGCCAGCAGCGTAGTCGGGGAAGCTAACAATGAGCAGTTCTTC.